This TCR beta chain was identified in a study of blood T cell repertoires in COVID-19. Original processing notes: For nucleated cells, counts were estimated from reference gene primer amplification. The table came from immunoSEQ multiplex PCR; TCRdb's copy has only in-frame clones and leaves some out. V, J and clone size are those of that table, while D and trimming were read from the DNA. The sample has about 160,000 clones, 86% seen once; the top ten hold 4%. V gave up 0 bases and J gave up 7 bases; unmatched junction bases: 6. The CDR3 consists of 16 residues. Germline assignment: CDR1 SGDLS and CDR2 YYNGEE.

The clonotype originates from a woman between 70 and 85 years old with acute or convalescent COVID-19. The chain has TRBV9 and TRBJ2-1; 11 nucleotides align to TRBD2. The sequenced material came from peripheral blood. As DNA, the CDR3 is TGTGCCAGCAGCGTAGCCCCTAGCGGGGGGTTAAATGAGCAGTTCTTC. Translation: CASSVAPSGGLNEQFF.